The 9 T cell receptor beta chains listed next were all sequenced from one sample in a study of cytotoxic CD8 clonotypes in ibrutinib-treated CLL. Generated by immunoSEQ multiplex PCR, the TCRdb table keeps only in-frame clones and is missing some. This sample has roughly 330,000 clones, with roughly two thirds found just once. This specimen consisted of PBMCs, obtained after 36 months of ibrutinib treatment. These receptors all come from a human donor with chronic lymphocytic leukemia.

The chain couples TRBV29-1 to TRBJ1-2; a weak D match, TRBD1 (5 bases). Germline V gene sequence: CDR1 SQVTM, CDR2 ANQGSEA. The CDR3 covers 13 residues. The germline V and J ends were trimmed by 4 bases and 8 bases, with 17 bases remaining between them. CDR3 residues: CSVGGDTGRGYTF. The CDR3 nucleotides read TGCAGCGTTGGGGGTGACACAGGACGGGGCTACACCTTC.

The rearrangement joins TRBV6-5 to TRBJ2-3; 7 nucleotides agree with TRBD2. The CDR3 is 15 amino acids. CDR1 and CDR2 (germline): MNHEY, SVGAGI. The J segment lost 4 bases and the V segment lost 5 bases, leaving 9 bases of the junction unmatched. In DNA, the CDR3 is TGTGCCAGCAGTAGCCCGGGGGGTGGACCAGATACGCAGTATTTT. Its protein is CASSSPGGGPDTQYF.

This clone was counted a few times. The chain has TRBV7-9 and TRBJ2-2; D is uncertain. This CDR3 is built from 13 residues. Trimming cost V 10 bases and J 1 base, with 10 bases left between them. Germline CDR1 reads SEHNR; CDR2 reads FQNEAQ (reference sequence). The DNA of the CDR3 is TGTGCCACCATCTCCGGGAACACCGGGGAGCTGTTTTTT. As protein: CATISGNTGELFF. Variable domain in full (rest from reference TRBV7-9 and TRBJ2-2): DTGVSQNPRHKITKRGQNVTFRCDPISEHNRLYWYRQTLGQGPEFLTYFQNEAQLEKSRLLSDRFSAERPKGSFSTLEIQRTEQGDSAMYLCATISGNTGELFFGEGSRLTVL.

CDR3 nucleotides: TGTGCCAGCAGCCCAGGGGGGACAGCCCCCGAGCAGTACTTC. It translates to CASSPGGTAPEQYF. The chain links TRBV9 to TRBJ2-7; D may be TRBD1 (7 bases). The CDR3 runs to 14 residues. Trimming removed 4 bases at V and 6 bases at J, with 17 bases between. The germline V gene has CDR1 SGDLS and CDR2 YYNGEE. The whole variable domain, remainder taken from reference TRBV9 and TRBJ2-7, is DSGVTQTPKHLITATGQRVTLRCSPRSGDLSVYWYQQSLDQGLQFLIQYYNGEERAKGNILERFSAQQFPDLHSELNLSSLELGDSALYFCASSPGGTAPEQYFGPGTRLTVT.

The genes are TRBV5-5 and TRBJ2-7, with D possibly matching TRBD2 (6 bases). The germline CDR1 and CDR2 sequences are SGHKS and YYEKEE (reference sequence). The CDR3 has 13 amino acids. V lost 6 bases, J lost 3 bases, and 13 bases lay in between. The CDR3 spells CASKVSGYYEQYF. The CDR3 DNA reads TGTGCCAGCAAAGTAAGCGGGTACTACGAGCAGTACTTC.

The rearrangement joins TRBV10-3 to TRBJ1-1, with 8 positions matching TRBD1. V lost 10 bases, J lost 2 bases, and 6 bases stayed unmatched. The germline gives CDR1 ENHRY, CDR2 SYGVKD. This CDR3 has 13 amino acids. CDR3 loop: CASRGTGNTEAFF. The CDR3 nucleotides are TGTGCCAGCAGAGGGACAGGAAACACTGAAGCTTTCTTT.

This chain connects TRBV11-2 to TRBJ1-5; 8 nucleotides line up with TRBD1. The CDR3 runs to 16 residues. Germline loops: CDR1 SGHAT, CDR2 FQNNGV. The ends lost 5 bases at V and 3 bases at J; junction bases unmatched: 9. The CDR3 is CASSPGTGPFNQPQHF. CDR3 bases: TGTGCCAGCAGCCCCGGGACAGGCCCGTTCAATCAGCCCCAGCATTTT.

This chain joins TRBV25-1 and TRBJ2-7, with 11 bases lining up with TRBD2. The CDR3 length is 17 residues. J was trimmed by 0 bases and V by 4 bases; bases with no gene match: 8. CDR1 and CDR2 from the germline V gene are MGHDK and SYGVNS. The CDR3 bases are TGTGCCAGCAGTGGAGGGACTAGCGGCTGGAGCTCCTACGAGCAGTACTTC. It codes for CASSGGTSGWSSYEQYF.

The V call is TRBV5-4, the J call TRBJ2-1; the D is unclear. Germline V gene lookup returns CDR1 SGHNT and CDR2 YYREEE (reference sequence). This CDR3 spans 14 amino acids. Trimming cost V 4 bases and J 5 bases, with 13 bases left between them. The CDR3 loop is CASSLLDVNNEQFF. CDR3 in DNA: TGTGCCAGCAGCCTCCTAGACGTCAACAATGAGCAGTTCTTC.